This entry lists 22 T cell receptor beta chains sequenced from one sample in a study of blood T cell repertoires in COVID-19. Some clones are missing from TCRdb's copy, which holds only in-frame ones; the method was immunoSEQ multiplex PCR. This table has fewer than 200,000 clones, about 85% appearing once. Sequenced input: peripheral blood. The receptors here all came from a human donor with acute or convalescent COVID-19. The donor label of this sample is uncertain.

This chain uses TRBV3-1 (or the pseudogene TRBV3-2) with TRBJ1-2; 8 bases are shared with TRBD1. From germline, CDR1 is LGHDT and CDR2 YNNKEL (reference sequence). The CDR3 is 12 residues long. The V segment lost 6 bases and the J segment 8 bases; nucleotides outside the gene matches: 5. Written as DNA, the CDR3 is TGTGCCAGCAGGACAGGGGAAGGGGGCTACACCTTC. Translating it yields CASRTGEGGYTF.

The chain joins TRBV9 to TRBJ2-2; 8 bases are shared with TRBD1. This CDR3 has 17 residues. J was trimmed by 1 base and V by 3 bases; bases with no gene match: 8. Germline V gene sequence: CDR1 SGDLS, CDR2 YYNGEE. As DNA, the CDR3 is TGTGCCAGCAGCGGATCGGGGACAGGTTTGAACACCGGGGAGCTGTTTTTT. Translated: CASSGSGTGLNTGELFF.

The CDR3 sequence: CASSFYKRGGSDTQYF. CDR3 DNA: TGTGCCAGCAGCTTCTATAAGCGGGGGGGCTCAGATACGCAGTATTTT. The chain recombines TRBV13 with TRBJ2-3; 10 nucleotides align to TRBD2. Per germline, CDR1 PRHDT and CDR2 FYEKMQ (reference sequence). V lost 3 bases, J lost 4 bases, and 7 bases stayed unmatched. CDR3 length equals 16 residues.

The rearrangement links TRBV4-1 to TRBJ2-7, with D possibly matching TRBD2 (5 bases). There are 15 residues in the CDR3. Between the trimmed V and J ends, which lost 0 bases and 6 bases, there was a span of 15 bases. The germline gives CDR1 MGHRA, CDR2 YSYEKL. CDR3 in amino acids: CASSQEGWYEGEQYF. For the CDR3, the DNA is TGCGCCAGCAGCCAAGAGGGTTGGTACGAGGGCGAGCAGTACTTC.

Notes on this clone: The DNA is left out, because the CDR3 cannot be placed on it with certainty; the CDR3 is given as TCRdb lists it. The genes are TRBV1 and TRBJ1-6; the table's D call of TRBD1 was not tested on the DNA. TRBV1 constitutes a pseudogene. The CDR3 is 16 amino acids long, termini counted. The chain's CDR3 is CTSSPFFYSCNSPLHF.

The CDR3 bases are TGTGCCAGCGCAATCAGTTGGACTAGCGGGGTGAACACCGGGGAGCTGTTTTTT. Translating it yields CASAISWTSGVNTGELFF. The rearrangement joins TRBV7-2 to TRBJ2-2, with 12 bases identical to TRBD2. Trimming removed 8 bases from V and 1 base from J; junction bases left unmatched: 11. The CDR3 is made up of 18 amino acids. Germline values: CDR1 SGHTA, CDR2 FQGNSA.

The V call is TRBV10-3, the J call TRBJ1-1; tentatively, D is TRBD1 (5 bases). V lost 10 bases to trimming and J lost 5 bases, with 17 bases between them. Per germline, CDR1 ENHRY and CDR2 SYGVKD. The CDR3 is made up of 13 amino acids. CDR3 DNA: TGTGCCACCTTCTCCGGGGGTGGAACTGAAGCTTTCTTT. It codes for CATFSGGGTEAFF.

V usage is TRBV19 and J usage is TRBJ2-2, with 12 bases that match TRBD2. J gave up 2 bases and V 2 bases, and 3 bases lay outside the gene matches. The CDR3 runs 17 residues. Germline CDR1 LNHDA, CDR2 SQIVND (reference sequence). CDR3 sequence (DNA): TGTGCCAGTAGTATACTAGCGGGGGGGCCCAACACCGGGGAGCTGTTTTTT. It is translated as CASSILAGGPNTGELFF.

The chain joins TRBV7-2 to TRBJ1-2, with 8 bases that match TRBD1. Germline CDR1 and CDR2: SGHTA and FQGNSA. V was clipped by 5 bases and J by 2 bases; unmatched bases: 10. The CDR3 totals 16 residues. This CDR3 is CASSRPENRGNYGYTF. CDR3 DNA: TGTGCCAGCAGCCGTCCAGAAAACAGGGGGAACTATGGCTACACCTTC.

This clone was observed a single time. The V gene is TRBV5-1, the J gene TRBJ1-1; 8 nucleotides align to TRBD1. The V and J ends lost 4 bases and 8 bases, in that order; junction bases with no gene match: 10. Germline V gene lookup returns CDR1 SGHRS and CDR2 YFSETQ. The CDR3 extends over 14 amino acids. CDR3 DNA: TGCGCCAGCAGCCCAGGACAGGGAACAGTGGAAGCTTTCTTT. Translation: CASSPGQGTVEAFF. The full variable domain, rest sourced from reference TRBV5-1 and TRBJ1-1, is KAGVTQTPRYLIKTRGQQVTLSCSPISGHRSVSWYQQTPGQGLQFLFEYFSETQRNKGNFPGRFSGRQFSNSRSEMNVSTLELGDSALYLCASSPGQGTVEAFFGQGTRLTVV.

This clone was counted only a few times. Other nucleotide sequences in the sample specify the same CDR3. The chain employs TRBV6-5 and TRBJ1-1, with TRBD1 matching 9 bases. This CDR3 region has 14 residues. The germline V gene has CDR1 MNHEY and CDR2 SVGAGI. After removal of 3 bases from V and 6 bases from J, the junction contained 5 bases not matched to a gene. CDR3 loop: CASSYTGQGSEAFF. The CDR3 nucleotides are TGTGCCAGCAGTTATACGGGACAGGGTTCTGAAGCTTTCTTT.

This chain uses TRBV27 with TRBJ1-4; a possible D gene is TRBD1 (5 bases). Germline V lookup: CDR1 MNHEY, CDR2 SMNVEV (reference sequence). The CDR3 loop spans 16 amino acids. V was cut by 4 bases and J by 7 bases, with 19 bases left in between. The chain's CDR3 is CASSSRQIGNSEKLFF. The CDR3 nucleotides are TGTGCCAGCAGTTCCCGACAGATCGGAAATTCTGAAAAACTGTTTTTT.

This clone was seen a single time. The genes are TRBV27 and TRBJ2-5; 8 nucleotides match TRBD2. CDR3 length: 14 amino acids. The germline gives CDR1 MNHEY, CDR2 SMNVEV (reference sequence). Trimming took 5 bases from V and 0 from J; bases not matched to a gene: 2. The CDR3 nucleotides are TGTGCCAGCAGTGGACTAGCTAACCAAGAGACCCAGTACTTC. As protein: CASSGLANQETQYF.

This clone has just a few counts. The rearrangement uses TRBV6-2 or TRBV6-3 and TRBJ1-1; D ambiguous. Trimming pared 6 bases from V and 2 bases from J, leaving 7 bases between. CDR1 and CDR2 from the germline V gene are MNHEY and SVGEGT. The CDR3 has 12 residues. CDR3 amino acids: CASSRANTEAFF. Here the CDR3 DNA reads TGTGCCAGCAGCCGGGCCAACACTGAAGCTTTCTTT.

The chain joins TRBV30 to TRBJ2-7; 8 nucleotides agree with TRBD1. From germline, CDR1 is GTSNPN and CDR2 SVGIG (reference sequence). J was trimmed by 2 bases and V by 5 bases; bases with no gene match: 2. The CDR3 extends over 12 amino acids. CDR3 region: CAWVDRAYEQYF. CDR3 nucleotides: TGTGCCTGGGTGGACAGGGCCTACGAGCAGTACTTC.

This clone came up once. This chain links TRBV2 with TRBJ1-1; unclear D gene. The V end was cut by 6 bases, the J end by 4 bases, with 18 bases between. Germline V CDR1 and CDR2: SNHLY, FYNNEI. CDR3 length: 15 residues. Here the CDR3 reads CASREVNTPTTEAFF. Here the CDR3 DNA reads TGTGCCAGCAGGGAGGTCAATACCCCTACCACTGAAGCTTTCTTT.

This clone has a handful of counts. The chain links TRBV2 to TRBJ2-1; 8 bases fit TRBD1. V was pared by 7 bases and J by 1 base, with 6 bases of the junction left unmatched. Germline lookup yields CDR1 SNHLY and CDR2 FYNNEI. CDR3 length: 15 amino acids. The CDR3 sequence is CASNLDRVSYNEQFF. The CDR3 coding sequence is TGTGCCAGCAACTTGGACAGGGTATCCTACAATGAGCAGTTCTTC.

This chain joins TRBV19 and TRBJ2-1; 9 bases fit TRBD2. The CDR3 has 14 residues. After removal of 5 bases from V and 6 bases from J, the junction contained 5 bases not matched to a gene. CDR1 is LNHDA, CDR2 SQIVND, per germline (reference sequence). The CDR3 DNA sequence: TGTGCCAGTAGTGGGACTAGCCCCCGCAATGAGCAGTTCTTC. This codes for CASSGTSPRNEQFF.

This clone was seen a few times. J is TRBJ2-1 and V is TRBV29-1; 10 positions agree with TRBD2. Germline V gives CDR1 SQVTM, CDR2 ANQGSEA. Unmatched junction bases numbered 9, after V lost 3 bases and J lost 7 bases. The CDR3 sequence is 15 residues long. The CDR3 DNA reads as TGCAGCGTTGAGGGACTAGCGAAACTTTTAAATGAGCAGTTCTTC. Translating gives CSVEGLAKLLNEQFF.

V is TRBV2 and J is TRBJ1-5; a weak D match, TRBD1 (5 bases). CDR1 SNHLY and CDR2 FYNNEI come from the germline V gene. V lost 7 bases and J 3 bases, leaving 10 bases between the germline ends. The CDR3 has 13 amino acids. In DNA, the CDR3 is TGTGCCAGCACCAGGGTAGTCAATCAGCCCCAGCATTTT. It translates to CASTRVVNQPQHF.

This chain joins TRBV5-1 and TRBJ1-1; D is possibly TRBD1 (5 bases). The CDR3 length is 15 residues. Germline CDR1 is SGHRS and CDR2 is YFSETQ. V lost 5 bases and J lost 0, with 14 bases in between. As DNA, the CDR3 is TGCGCCAGCAGATTGCAGGGCGAAGTGAACACTGAAGCTTTCTTT. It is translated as CASRLQGEVNTEAFF.

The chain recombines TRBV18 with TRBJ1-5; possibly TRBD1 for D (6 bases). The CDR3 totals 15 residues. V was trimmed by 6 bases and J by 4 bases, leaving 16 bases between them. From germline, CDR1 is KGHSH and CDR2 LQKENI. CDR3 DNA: TGTGCCAGCTCGATCGCAGGGGCGTTAAATCAGCCCCAGCATTTT. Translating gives CASSIAGALNQPQHF.